This TCR beta chain was profiled in a study of response to subunit inactivated influenza vaccine. This clonotype was detected once. This CDR3 is built from 18 residues. Germline CDR1 DFQATT, CDR2 SNEGSKA (reference sequence). V was clipped by 3 bases and J by 1 base; unmatched bases: 11. TCRdb used MiXCR to reprocess the RT-PCR reads, holding one entry per CDR3 protein. The table lists 500,000 to 700,000 distinct CDR3 sequences, roughly a quarter of them singletons. These data were also reused for a study on T cells expressing NK-cell markers. As reported in that work: cDNA encoding TCR beta was synthesized via 5'RACE template switching incorporating UMIs. Source material for TCR beta repertoires consisted of sorted CD3+CD56+NKG2C+, CD3+CD56+NKG2C- and CD3+CD56-NKG2C+ T cells. Sequenced donors, eight in total, included seven who were HCMV-seropositive and one who was seronegative. These same clonotypes (in several donors) also led the CD3+CD56-NKG2C+ fraction.

This specimen was CD4+ T cells sorted from PBMCs, taken 11 to 12 days after vaccination. The chain combines TRBV20-1 with TRBJ2-3, with 12 nucleotides matching TRBD2. This receptor was taken from a man aged 45-65 years who received an inactivated influenza vaccine. CDR3 DNA sequence: TGCAGTGCTAGTTTACGCCTAGCGGGAGGGGTTGGCACAGATACGCAGTATTTT. Protein sequence: CSASLRLAGGVGTDTQYF.